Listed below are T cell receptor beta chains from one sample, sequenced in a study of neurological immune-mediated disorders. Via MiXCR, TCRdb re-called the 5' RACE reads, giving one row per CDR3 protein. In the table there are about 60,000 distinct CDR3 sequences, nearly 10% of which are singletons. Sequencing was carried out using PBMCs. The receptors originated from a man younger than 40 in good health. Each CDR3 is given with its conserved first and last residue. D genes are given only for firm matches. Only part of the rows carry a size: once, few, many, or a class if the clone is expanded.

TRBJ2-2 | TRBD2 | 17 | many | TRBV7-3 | TGTGCCAGCAGCCCCCTCCCGGGACTAGGATCCACCGGGGAGCTGTTTTTT | CASSPLPGLGSTGELFF
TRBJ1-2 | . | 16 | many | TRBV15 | TGTGCCACCAGCAGAGATCAACAGGGAGCTAACTATGGCTACACCTTC | CATSRDQQGANYGYTF
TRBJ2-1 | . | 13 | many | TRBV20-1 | TGCAGCGCCCTCCCCAGCTCCTACAATGAGCAGTTCTTC | CSALPSSYNEQFF
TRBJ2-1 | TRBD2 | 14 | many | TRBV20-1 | TGCAGTGCTAGAGATAGTGGGAGGGTTAATGAGCAGTTCTTC | CSARDSGRVNEQFF
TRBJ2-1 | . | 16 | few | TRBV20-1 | TGCAGTGCTAGAGTTATGGGAGGGACAAGGCGCAATGAGCAGTTCTTC | CSARVMGGTRRNEQFF
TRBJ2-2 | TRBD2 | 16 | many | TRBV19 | TGTGCCTCCCAGAGGTGGCTAGCGGCAAACACCGGGGAGCTGTTTTTT | CASQRWLAANTGELFF
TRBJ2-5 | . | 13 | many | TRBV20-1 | TGCAGTGCTAGATTCCGGGCCCAAGAGACCCAGTACTTC | CSARFRAQETQYF
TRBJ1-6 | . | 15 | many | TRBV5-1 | TGCGCCAGCAGCGCGCGCGGGGAGGCTCATTCACCCCTCCACTTT | CASSARGEAHSPLHF
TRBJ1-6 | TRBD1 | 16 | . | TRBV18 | TGTGCCAGCTCACCTCACAGGGGCTCCTATAATTCACCCCTCCACTTT | CASSPHRGSYNSPLHF
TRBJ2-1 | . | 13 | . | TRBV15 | TGTGCCACCAGCACCCAGAGGGGGGTAGAGCAGTTCTTC | CATSTQRGVEQFF
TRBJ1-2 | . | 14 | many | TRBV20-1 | TGCAGTGCTAGAGATTCTGGGGGCGCGTATGGCTACACCTTC | CSARDSGGAYGYTF
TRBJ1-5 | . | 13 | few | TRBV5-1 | TGCGCCAGCAGCCCCGTCAGCAATCAGCCCCAGCATTTT | CASSPVSNQPQHF
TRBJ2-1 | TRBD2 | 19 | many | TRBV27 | TGTGCCAGCAGCCGCGCCGGAAGCCCTAGCGGGAGGGGGCTCAATGAGCAGTTCTTC | CASSRAGSPSGRGLNEQFF
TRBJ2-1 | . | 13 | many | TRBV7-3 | TGTGCCAGCAGCTTAATGGACTACAATGAGCAGTTCTTC | CASSLMDYNEQFF
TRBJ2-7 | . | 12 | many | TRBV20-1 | TGCAGTTCTCGGGGGACAGCGTACGAGCAGTACTTC | CSSRGTAYEQYF
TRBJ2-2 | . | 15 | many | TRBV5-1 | TGCGCCAGCAGCTTGACCGCAGGTCTCACCGGGGAGCTGTTTTTT | CASSLTAGLTGELFF
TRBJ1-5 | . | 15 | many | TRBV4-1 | TGCGCCAGCAGCCAATCGCCGGTGGGTAATCAGCCCCAGCATTTT | CASSQSPVGNQPQHF
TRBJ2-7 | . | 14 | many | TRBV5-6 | TGTGCCAGCAGCGCAGACCCTATCCCCTACGAGCAGTACTTC | CASSADPIPYEQYF
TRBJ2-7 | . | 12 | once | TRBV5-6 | TGTGCCAGCAGCTTGACAGGGCGCGAGCAGTACTTC | CASSLTGREQYF
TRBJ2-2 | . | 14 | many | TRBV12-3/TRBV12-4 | TGTGCCAGCAGTTTACGATGGTCTTCCGGGGAGCTGTTTTTT | CASSLRWSSGELFF
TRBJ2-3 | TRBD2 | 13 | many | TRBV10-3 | TGTGCCACCCAGCGGGAGAGGAAGGATACGCAGTATTTT | CATQRERKDTQYF
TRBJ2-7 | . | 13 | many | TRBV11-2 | TGTGCCAGCAGCTTTACGGGGGAGAATGAGCAGTACTTC | CASSFTGENEQYF
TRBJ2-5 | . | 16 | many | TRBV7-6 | TGTGCCAGCAGCTCACAGGGTGGGCGAGGACAAGAGACCCAGTACTTC | CASSSQGGRGQETQYF
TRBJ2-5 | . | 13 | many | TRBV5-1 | TGCGCCAGCAGCCGTTCGCCTGGAGAGACCCAGTACTTC | CASSRSPGETQYF